This paragraph covers one T cell receptor (beta chain) sequence. The data were taken from a study of blood T cell repertoires in COVID-19. The wider study: The analysed material was cDNA or gDNA that came from T cells, B-cell-depleted T cells, or PBMCs.

Sequencing was performed with immunoSEQ multiplex PCR; in TCRdb, only in-frame clones are kept and a portion is missing. The repertoire holds about 180,000 clones, with about 80% as singletons. V was clipped by 6 bases and J by 3 bases, with 20 bases between them. This CDR3 comprises 16 residues. In germline, CDR1 is SEHNR, CDR2 FQNEAQ (reference sequence). The receptor was derived from a human donor in a cohort sampled during active COVID-19. J is TRBJ1-2 and V is TRBV7-9; D call uncertain. Material for sequencing was peripheral blood. This CDR3 is CASSPRGRPSDYGYTF. The CDR3, as DNA: TGTGCCAGCAGTCCAAGAGGTAGGCCGTCGGACTATGGCTACACCTTC.